The 4 T cell receptor beta chains below all came from one sample that was sequenced in a study of PD-1 blockade in classical Hodgkin lymphoma. Produced via immunoSEQ multiplex PCR; TCRdb's table is partial and in-frame only. The table records roughly 35,000 clones, around 90% of them present only once. Time point in this sample: cycle 4 day 1 (C4D1), after five to seven weeks of nivolumab. Autologous stem cell transplantation was followed by relapse in every patient, and brentuximab vedotin exposure varied. Starting with thawed PBMCs, CD4+ T cells were purified by magnetic negative selection. This specimen consisted of CD4+ T cells from blood, obtained before the fourth cycle of nivolumab. The source of these receptors is a human donor with classical Hodgkin lymphoma.

This clone was seen once. The chain carries TRBV6-1 and TRBJ2-7; no clear D. The CDR3 totals 11 residues. V lost 8 bases, J lost 2 bases, and 7 bases lay in between. Germline V gives CDR1 MNHNS, CDR2 SASEGT. As DNA, the CDR3 is TGTGCCAGCCTCCGAACCTACGAGCAGTACTTC. Residues: CASLRTYEQYF.

This clone was seen just once. This chain uses TRBV14 with TRBJ2-2; TRBD1 might be the D (6 bases). V lost 3 bases and J lost 8, with 16 bases in between. Germline lookup yields CDR1 SGHDN and CDR2 FVKESK. The CDR3 totals 15 residues. CDR3 region: CASSQGEQGSGELFF. CDR3 nucleotides: TGTGCCAGCAGCCAGGGGGAACAGGGTTCGGGGGAGCTGTTTTTT.

V gene TRBV7-6 combines with J gene TRBJ1-5; possible D gene TRBD1, 5 bases. This CDR3 spans 16 amino acids. Trimming took off 3 bases at V and 0 bases at J, with 12 bases between the two ends. Germline lookup yields CDR1 SGHVS and CDR2 FNYEAQ. CDR3: CASSLGPPNSNQPQHF. For the CDR3, the DNA is TGTGCCAGCAGCTTGGGGCCCCCAAATAGCAATCAGCCCCAGCATTTT. The variable domain in full, with the rest retrieved from reference TRBV7-6 and TRBJ1-5, is GAGVSQSPRYKVTKRGQDVALRCDPISGHVSLYWYRQALGQGPEFLTYFNYEAQQDKSGLPNDRFSAERPEGSISTLTIQRTEQRDSAMYRCASSLGPPNSNQPQHFGDGTRLSIL.

The chain employs TRBV7-9 and TRBJ2-3; 8 bases are shared with TRBD1. The CDR3 sequence is 16 residues long. The germline V gene encodes CDR1 SEHNR and CDR2 FQNEAQ (reference sequence). With 6 bases clipped from V and 0 bases from J, the junction kept 8 bases outside the gene matches. The CDR3 sequence is CASRYGQGTSTDTQYF. CDR3 coding DNA: TGTGCCAGCAGATACGGACAGGGAACTAGCACAGATACGCAGTATTTT. The whole variable domain, filled in from reference TRBV7-9 and TRBJ2-3, reads DTGVSQNPRHKITKRGQNVTFRCDPISEHNRLYWYRQTLGQGPEFLTYFQNEAQLEKSRLLSDRFSAERPKGSFSTLEIQRTEQGDSAMYLCASRYGQGTSTDTQYFGPGTRLTVL.